This TCR beta chain was recovered during a study of shared clonotypes between healthy human individuals. Study overall: Plates per donor: three CD4 naive, three CD4 memory, two CD8 naive, one CD8 memory.

Data came from immunoSEQ multiplex PCR; TCRdb stores just in-frame clones and leaves some out. The table has millions of clones, over 90% seen once. The CDR3 sequence is 15 residues long. Looked up from germline, CDR1 is SNHLY and CDR2 is FYNNEI. Trimming removed 3 bases from V and 0 bases from J, with 9 bases in between. On this clone: Antigen specificity is unknown.

Study-wide results and caveats: Researchers sampled only blood; tissue repertoires likely differ. The naive CD4 repertoires of several donors were compared, and approximately 4.5% of clonotypes were shared.

The study enrolled healthy HIV-negative adults without recent acute infections or vaccinations as donors. This chain links TRBV2 with TRBJ1-5; D gene unclear. The material sequenced was naive CD4+ T cells from PBMCs. Subset in this sample: CD45RA+ positively selected. This receptor was obtained from a man aged 18 to 30 in good health. Some clones in this sample may be carry-over from other donors' samples. The DNA for the CDR3 is TGTGCCAGCAGTGAGGCGGGGATTAGCAATCAGCCCCAGCATTTT. Protein product: CASSEAGISNQPQHF. The variable domain in full, with the rest retrieved from reference TRBV2 and TRBJ1-5, is EPEVTQTPSHQVTQMGQEVILRCVPISNHLYFYWYRQILGQKVEFLVSFYNNEISEKSEIFDDQFSVERPDGSNFTLKIRSTKLEDSAMYFCASSEAGISNQPQHFGDGTRLSIL.